Listed below are T cell receptor beta chains from one sample, sequenced in a study of blood T cell repertoires in COVID-19. Repertoires were generated with immunoSEQ multiplex PCR, while TCRdb's copy carries only in-frame clones and drops some. The data hold 52,000 or so clones, with approximately 88% observed a single time. The source material was peripheral blood. The origin of the receptors is a man aged 35 to 55 with COVID-19, enrolled during active disease. Both conserved end residues are part of each CDR3. A D gene is named only where the DNA matches it firmly. The listing skips clone size in some rows; elsewhere it reads once, few, many or a size class.

V gene: TRBV9; J gene: TRBJ2-3; D gene: TRBD2; clone size: .; CDR3 DNA: TGTGCCAGCAGCGTAGAGGGAGGGAGCGGCACAGATACGCAGTATTTT; CDR3 protein: CASSVEGGSGTDTQYF
V gene: TRBV5-1; J gene: TRBJ2-5; D gene: .; clone size: .; CDR3 DNA: TGCGCCAGCAGCTTGGCGGGGGTTGGGGAGACCCAGTACTTC; CDR3 protein: CASSLAGVGETQYF
V gene: TRBV28; J gene: TRBJ1-1; D gene: .; clone size: .; CDR3 DNA: TGTGCCAGCAATTTAAAAAGACTCAGGGCGGTTGAAGCTTTCTTT; CDR3 protein: CASNLKRLRAVEAFF
V gene: TRBV29-1; J gene: TRBJ1-1; D gene: .; clone size: .; CDR3 DNA: TGCCTCGAAAGGGACAAGAACACTGAAGCTTTCTTT; CDR3 protein: CLERDKNTEAFF
V gene: TRBV6-5; J gene: TRBJ1-3; D gene: .; clone size: .; CDR3 DNA: TGTGCCAGCAAGGACCGGACTTTTGGAAACACCATATATTTT; CDR3 protein: CASKDRTFGNTIYF
V gene: TRBV14; J gene: TRBJ1-2; D gene: TRBD1; clone size: .; CDR3 DNA: TGTGCCAGCACCCGAGGGGACAGGGCCGGCGGCTACACCTTC; CDR3 protein: CASTRGDRAGGYTF
V gene: TRBV4-1; J gene: TRBJ1-2; D gene: TRBD1; clone size: once; CDR3 DNA: TGCGCCAGCAGCCAACCCATGACAGGGGTCTATGGCTACACCTTC; CDR3 protein: CASSQPMTGVYGYTF
V gene: TRBV29-1; J gene: TRBJ1-2; D gene: TRBD1; clone size: .; CDR3 DNA: TGCAGCGTTCGGGACAGCCTGTGGGGTATCTATGGCTACACCTTC; CDR3 protein: CSVRDSLWGIYGYTF
V gene: TRBV24-1; J gene: TRBJ1-2; D gene: .; clone size: .; CDR3 DNA: TGTGCCACCAGTGAAAGCGGCTATGGCTACACCTTC; CDR3 protein: CATSESGYGYTF
V gene: TRBV7-7; J gene: TRBJ2-1; D gene: .; clone size: .; CDR3 DNA: TGTGCCAGCAGCTTAGCTGGAGACAATGAGCAGTTCTTC; CDR3 protein: CASSLAGDNEQFF
V gene: TRBV7-3; J gene: TRBJ2-2; D gene: .; clone size: .; CDR3 DNA: TGTGCCAGCAGCACACCGGGGAACACCGGGGAGCTGTTTTTT; CDR3 protein: CASSTPGNTGELFF
V gene: TRBV5-8; J gene: TRBJ2-1; D gene: TRBD1; clone size: once; CDR3 DNA: TGTGCCAGCAGCCCGGGACAGGGTTTTAATGAGCAGTTCTTC; CDR3 protein: CASSPGQGFNEQFF
V gene: TRBV28; J gene: TRBJ1-5; D gene: .; clone size: .; CDR3 DNA: TGTGCCAGCAGTTTATTAAATAGCAATCAGCCCCAGCATTTT; CDR3 protein: CASSLLNSNQPQHF
V gene: TRBV5-1; J gene: TRBJ2-2; D gene: TRBD2; clone size: few; CDR3 DNA: TGCGCCAGCAGCTTCAGCGGGAGAACCACCGGGGAGCTGTTTTTT; CDR3 protein: CASSFSGRTTGELFF
V gene: TRBV5-5; J gene: TRBJ2-7; D gene: TRBD2; clone size: few; CDR3 DNA: TGTGCCAGCAGCCTTGAGACTAGCGCGTCCTACGAGCAGTACTTC; CDR3 protein: CASSLETSASYEQYF
V gene: TRBV13; J gene: TRBJ2-2; D gene: TRBD2; clone size: .; CDR3 DNA: TGTGCCAGCAGCCCCACCCTAGCGGGGTTATCGTGGGACACCGGGGAGCTGTTTTTT; CDR3 protein: CASSPTLAGLSWDTGELFF
V gene: TRBV5-1; J gene: TRBJ2-7; D gene: .; clone size: once; CDR3 DNA: TGCGCCAGCAGCTTGGTTGGCTCCCCCTACGAGCAGTACTTC; CDR3 protein: CASSLVGSPYEQYF
V gene: TRBV7-3; J gene: TRBJ2-3; D gene: TRBD1; clone size: .; CDR3 DNA: TGTGCCAGCAGCCCCCGGGACAGGGTGTTCGCAGATACGCAGTATTTT; CDR3 protein: CASSPRDRVFADTQYF
V gene: TRBV6-5; J gene: TRBJ2-7; D gene: TRBD2; clone size: few; CDR3 DNA: TGTGCCAGCAACCTAGCGGGATTGGCCTCCTACGAGCAGTACTTC; CDR3 protein: CASNLAGLASYEQYF
V gene: TRBV6-5; J gene: TRBJ1-5; D gene: TRBD1; clone size: .; CDR3 DNA: TGTGCCAGCAGTTGGACAGGGGGCCTTCAGCCCCAGCATTTT; CDR3 protein: CASSWTGGLQPQHF
V gene: TRBV19; J gene: TRBJ1-3; D gene: .; clone size: once; CDR3 DNA: TGTGCCAGTAGTATAACGACGGGACTCGCTGGAAACACCATATATTTT; CDR3 protein: CASSITTGLAGNTIYF
V gene: TRBV11-3; J gene: TRBJ2-2; D gene: .; clone size: few; CDR3 DNA: TGTGCCAGCAGCTTTTTCACCAGGAACACCGGGGAGCTGTTTTTT; CDR3 protein: CASSFFTRNTGELFF
V gene: TRBV5-4; J gene: TRBJ1-2; D gene: .; clone size: .; CDR3 DNA: TGTGCCAGCAGCCAAGGGGAGGATGGCTACACCTTC; CDR3 protein: CASSQGEDGYTF
V gene: TRBV2; J gene: TRBJ2-1; D gene: TRBD2; clone size: .; CDR3 DNA: TGTGCCAGCAGCGCGACTAGCGGGGGTCCTTACAATGAGCAGTTCTTC; CDR3 protein: CASSATSGGPYNEQFF
V gene: TRBV10-1; J gene: TRBJ1-4; D gene: .; clone size: once; CDR3 DNA: TGCGCCAGCAGTGGGGGGCCGGGACAACCACCCACGGCTAATGAAAAACTGTTTTTT; CDR3 protein: CASSGGPGQPPTANEKLFF
V gene: TRBV12-1; J gene: TRBJ2-1; D gene: .; clone size: .; CDR3 DNA: TGTGCCAGCAGCTTTACCTCCGGGATCCCGCGGAGCGATGAGCAGTTCTTC; CDR3 protein: CASSFTSGIPRSDEQFF
V gene: TRBV9; J gene: TRBJ2-3; D gene: .; clone size: .; CDR3 DNA: TGTGCCAGCAGCGTAGTCGGCACAGATACGCAGTATTTT; CDR3 protein: CASSVVGTDTQYF
V gene: TRBV13; J gene: TRBJ1-6; D gene: TRBD1; clone size: .; CDR3 DNA: TGTGCCAGCAGCGCCAGGACAGGCAATTCACCCCTCCACTTT; CDR3 protein: CASSARTGNSPLHF
V gene: TRBV6-5; J gene: TRBJ2-1; D gene: TRBD2; clone size: .; CDR3 DNA: TGTGCCAGCAGTTTGGGACTAGCGGGTGATGAGCAGTTCTTC; CDR3 protein: CASSLGLAGDEQFF
V gene: TRBV28; J gene: TRBJ1-2; D gene: .; clone size: .; CDR3 DNA: TGTGCCAGCCGAACCGAGCCTAACTATGGCTACACCTTC; CDR3 protein: CASRTEPNYGYTF
V gene: TRBV11-3; J gene: TRBJ2-7; D gene: .; clone size: .; CDR3 DNA: TGTGCCAGCAGCTTAGGAAAGAGCTACGAGCAGTACTTC; CDR3 protein: CASSLGKSYEQYF
V gene: TRBV6-2/TRBV6-3; J gene: TRBJ1-1; D gene: .; clone size: .; CDR3 DNA: TGTGCCAGCAGTTCTTCAGGGAGGCCTGAAGCTTTCTTT; CDR3 protein: CASSSSGRPEAFF
V gene: TRBV5-1; J gene: TRBJ2-3; D gene: TRBD1; clone size: few; CDR3 DNA: TGCGCCAGCAGCCTGGGACAGAGCACAGATACGCAGTATTTT; CDR3 protein: CASSLGQSTDTQYF
V gene: TRBV7-9; J gene: TRBJ2-5; D gene: .; clone size: few; CDR3 DNA: TGTGCCAGCACCCCATGGGACTCCCAAGAGACCCAGTACTTC; CDR3 protein: CASTPWDSQETQYF
V gene: TRBV3-1/TRBV3-2; J gene: TRBJ1-1; D gene: TRBD1; clone size: .; CDR3 DNA: TGTGCCAGCAGCCCTAGGGACAGGGGAGGCGCTGAAGCTTTCTTT; CDR3 protein: CASSPRDRGGAEAFF
V gene: TRBV6-6; J gene: TRBJ1-2; D gene: .; clone size: .; CDR3 DNA: TGTGCCAGCAGTTACTCAGCAGGGTCGGATGGCTACACCTTC; CDR3 protein: CASSYSAGSDGYTF
V gene: TRBV11-2; J gene: TRBJ2-3; D gene: TRBD2; clone size: .; CDR3 DNA: TGTGCCAGCAGCTTAGAGGCGGGAGAGCTTGATACGCAGTATTTT; CDR3 protein: CASSLEAGELDTQYF
V gene: TRBV18; J gene: TRBJ2-5; D gene: TRBD2; clone size: .; CDR3 DNA: TGTGCCAGCTCACCGGGGACTAGCGGAGCCCGGGAGACCCAGTACTTC; CDR3 protein: CASSPGTSGARETQYF
V gene: TRBV4-1; J gene: TRBJ2-7; D gene: .; clone size: .; CDR3 DNA: TGCGCCAGCAGCCAAGACGTTACTGCCTACGAGCAGTACTTC; CDR3 protein: CASSQDVTAYEQYF
V gene: TRBV2; J gene: TRBJ1-6; D gene: .; clone size: .; CDR3 DNA: TGTGCCAGCAGTTCTACAGGGAATAATTCACCCCTCCACTTT; CDR3 protein: CASSSTGNNSPLHF
V gene: TRBV30; J gene: TRBJ2-5; D gene: TRBD2; clone size: few; CDR3 DNA: TGTGCCTCCGACGGGACGGGGGGTCAAGAGACCCAGTACTTC; CDR3 protein: CASDGTGGQETQYF
V gene: TRBV3-1/TRBV3-2; J gene: TRBJ2-1; D gene: TRBD2; clone size: .; CDR3 DNA: TGTGCCAGCAGCCAAGCTAGCGGGAGTTACGATGAGCAGTTCTTC; CDR3 protein: CASSQASGSYDEQFF
V gene: TRBV2; J gene: TRBJ2-5; D gene: .; clone size: .; CDR3 DNA: TGTGCCAGCAGTGAACAGATCCAAGAGACCCAGTACTTC; CDR3 protein: CASSEQIQETQYF
V gene: TRBV30; J gene: TRBJ1-5; D gene: .; clone size: .; CDR3 DNA: TGTGCCTGGAGAGGCCCGAGGAATCAGCCCCAGCATTTT; CDR3 protein: CAWRGPRNQPQHF
V gene: TRBV29-1; J gene: TRBJ1-1; D gene: .; clone size: .; CDR3 DNA: TGCAGCGTTCAAATGAACACTGAAGCTTTCTTT; CDR3 protein: CSVQMNTEAFF
V gene: TRBV25-1; J gene: TRBJ2-5; D gene: TRBD2; clone size: few; CDR3 DNA: TGTGCCAGCAGTGTCCGCGGGGGGGAGGAGACCCAGTACTTC; CDR3 protein: CASSVRGGEETQYF
V gene: TRBV29-1; J gene: TRBJ1-2; D gene: .; clone size: once; CDR3 DNA: TGCAGCGTTGTTGGTCGGGTGAGCTATGGCTACACCTTC; CDR3 protein: CSVVGRVSYGYTF
V gene: TRBV27; J gene: TRBJ1-5; D gene: TRBD1; clone size: .; CDR3 DNA: TGTGCCAGCAGTTTATCCGACAGGGAGAATCAGCCCCAGCATTTT; CDR3 protein: CASSLSDRENQPQHF
V gene: TRBV6-5; J gene: TRBJ1-6; D gene: TRBD1; clone size: few; CDR3 DNA: TGTGCCAGCAGTTACGGCGACAGGGGTGGTTCACCCCTCCACTTT; CDR3 protein: CASSYGDRGGSPLHF
V gene: TRBV19; J gene: TRBJ2-7; D gene: .; clone size: .; CDR3 DNA: TGTGCCAGTAGTATCGGCGGGGCAGGGTCCTACGAGCAGTACTTC; CDR3 protein: CASSIGGAGSYEQYF
V gene: TRBV24-1; J gene: TRBJ2-1; D gene: TRBD1; clone size: .; CDR3 DNA: TGTGCCACCAGTGAATCCACCGGGACAGGGTTATCCTACAATGAGCAGTTCTTC; CDR3 protein: CATSESTGTGLSYNEQFF
V gene: TRBV3-1/TRBV3-2; J gene: TRBJ1-2; D gene: TRBD1; clone size: .; CDR3 DNA: TGTGCCAGCAGCCCTTTCGGACAGGGCGGGCTTGGCTACACCTTC; CDR3 protein: CASSPFGQGGLGYTF
V gene: TRBV29-1; J gene: TRBJ1-1; D gene: .; clone size: .; CDR3 DNA: TGCAGCGTGGGCCAGGGTGGCACTGAAGCTTTCTTT; CDR3 protein: CSVGQGGTEAFF
V gene: TRBV5-1; J gene: TRBJ1-4; D gene: TRBD1; clone size: .; CDR3 DNA: TGCGCCAGCAGCGTGGGACAGGGAAGCGAAAAACTGTTTTTT; CDR3 protein: CASSVGQGSEKLFF
V gene: TRBV9; J gene: TRBJ1-3; D gene: TRBD1; clone size: .; CDR3 DNA: TGTGCCAGCAACCAGACAGGGTCGGGTGGAAACACCATATATTTT; CDR3 protein: CASNQTGSGGNTIYF
V gene: TRBV27; J gene: TRBJ2-1; D gene: TRBD1; clone size: few; CDR3 DNA: TGTGCCAGCAGTTTCTCCCGGACAGGGGCTCAGTTCTTC; CDR3 protein: CASSFSRTGAQFF
V gene: TRBV5-6; J gene: TRBJ1-6; D gene: TRBD1; clone size: .; CDR3 DNA: TGTGCCAGCAGCCCGGGACAGGTGGGCTCTCGTTCACCCCTCCACTTT; CDR3 protein: CASSPGQVGSRSPLHF
V gene: TRBV5-1; J gene: TRBJ2-5; D gene: .; clone size: .; CDR3 DNA: TGCGCCAGCAGCTTGATCGACAGGGAGGAAGAGACCCAGTACTTC; CDR3 protein: CASSLIDREEETQYF
V gene: TRBV4-1; J gene: TRBJ2-7; D gene: TRBD1; clone size: .; CDR3 DNA: TGCGCCAGCAGCCAAGAAACAGGGGTCTACGAGCAGTACTTC; CDR3 protein: CASSQETGVYEQYF